A selection of T cell receptor beta chains follows, all from one sample in a study of blood T cell repertoires in COVID-19. Profiling relied on immunoSEQ multiplex PCR, and the TCRdb table lists in-frame clones only, not all of them. The sample has more than 90,000 clones, around three quarters seen once. Sequencing used peripheral blood. Receptor source: a man in his sixties or seventies with acute or convalescent COVID-19. Both conserved end residues are part of each CDR3. D genes are given only for firm matches. Where a row states a size, it is once, few, many or the class of an expanded clone; other rows omit it.

size	V	D	J	DNA	CDR3
-	TRBV30	TRBD1	TRBJ1-4	TGTGCCTGGAGTCTCCAGGACAGGGAAAAACTGTTTTTT	CAWSLQDREKLFF
-	TRBV25-1	-	TRBJ2-5	TGTGCCAGCAGTTCTAATGTGGCCGAGGGCGAGACCCAGTACTTC	CASSSNVAEGETQYF
-	TRBV7-2	TRBD2	TRBJ2-7	TGTGCCAGCAGATCGGGACTAGGAGAATGGTACGAGCAGTACTTC	CASRSGLGEWYEQYF
-	TRBV11-2	TRBD1	TRBJ2-2	TGTGCCGGACAGGGACAGGCCGCCACCAGAGGTACCGGGGAGCTGTTTTTT	CAGQGQAATRGTGELFF
-	TRBV28	-	TRBJ1-3	TGTGCCAGCAGTTTAGCGACAGACGGAAACACCATATATTTT	CASSLATDGNTIYF
-	TRBV14	TRBD2	TRBJ2-5	TGTGCCAGCAGCCAAAGACTAGCGAGACAAGAGACCCAGTACTTC	CASSQRLARQETQYF
-	TRBV7-3	-	TRBJ2-1	TGTGCCAGCAGCCGAGGGCAGTCCTACAATGAGCAGTTCTTC	CASSRGQSYNEQFF
-	TRBV7-2	TRBD1	TRBJ2-7	TGTGCCAGCAGCTCTGACAGGGGAGGCGAGCAGTACTTC	CASSSDRGGEQYF
-	TRBV19	TRBD1	TRBJ2-3	TGTGCCAGTAGTAAGCAGGGACAGGGCTCTGCAGATACGCAGTATTTT	CASSKQGQGSADTQYF
-	TRBV7-2	TRBD2	TRBJ2-1	TGTGCCAGCAGCACATCCGGGACTAGCGGGAGGCCCACCTACAATGAGCAGTTCTTC	CASSTSGTSGRPTYNEQFF
-	TRBV7-9	-	TRBJ2-7	TGTGCCAGCAGCCCACCCCCTCAAGATGGACTCATCTCCTACGAGCAGTACTTC	CASSPPPQDGLISYEQYF
-	TRBV6-2/TRBV6-3	-	TRBJ2-3	TGTGCCAGCAGTCCGTGGACAGCTAGCACAGATACGCAGTATTTT	CASSPWTASTDTQYF
-	TRBV3-1/TRBV3-2	TRBD1	TRBJ2-7	TGTGCCATCCCGAGGGGACAGGGGGCTCCCTACGAGCAGTACTTC	CAIPRGQGAPYEQYF
few	TRBV28	-	TRBJ2-7	TGTGCCAGCAGCCCCGGGAACTGGGTTAAATTTTACGAGCAGTACTTC	CASSPGNWVKFYEQYF
-	TRBV3-1/TRBV3-2	TRBD2	TRBJ2-5	TGTGCCAGCAGCCAAGAAGAGCGGGAGGGAGAGACCCAGTACTTC	CASSQEEREGETQYF
-	TRBV19	-	TRBJ1-5	TGTGCCAGTAGTATTCGAAGAGGGAATCAGCCCCAGCATTTT	CASSIRRGNQPQHF
-	TRBV2	TRBD1	TRBJ1-5	TGTGCCAGCAGAGGGACAGGGAAACAGCCCCAGCATTTT	CASRGTGKQPQHF
few	TRBV18	-	TRBJ2-2	TGTGCCAGCTCACCGGCTCAAAAGACCGGGGAGCTGTTTTTT	CASSPAQKTGELFF
-	TRBV28	TRBD1	TRBJ2-1	TGTGCCAGCACCTGGGACAGGGGGGGCTACTACAATGAGCAGTTCTTC	CASTWDRGGYYNEQFF
-	TRBV6-4	TRBD1	TRBJ2-7	TGTGCCAGCAGTGCCTACCCTGGACAGGGGGCCTACGAGCAGTACTTC	CASSAYPGQGAYEQYF
-	TRBV20-1	TRBD2	TRBJ2-7	TGCAGTGCTAGTTTCGCCCCCGGAACTAGCGGGGGGGCCCCCTACGAGCAGTACTTC	CSASFAPGTSGGAPYEQYF
-	TRBV29-1	-	TRBJ2-1	TGCAGCGTTGGACTTTCCCTCTACAATGAGCAGTTCTTC	CSVGLSLYNEQFF
-	TRBV30	-	TRBJ2-2	TGTGCCTGGAAATGGAGGCCCGGGGAGCTGTTTTTT	CAWKWRPGELFF
-	TRBV5-6	TRBD2	TRBJ2-7	TGTGCCAGCAGCCCCTTAGCGGGAGCGGGCGAGCAGTACTTC	CASSPLAGAGEQYF
few	TRBV7-2	-	TRBJ1-2	TGTGCCAGCAGCTACGACAGTAGCTATGGCTACACCTTC	CASSYDSSYGYTF
-	TRBV18	TRBD1	TRBJ2-2	TGTGCCAGCTCACCAGGGCAGGGGGCCGGGGAGCTGTTTTTT	CASSPGQGAGELFF
-	TRBV5-1	TRBD2	TRBJ2-1	TGCGCCAGCAGTGTAGCGGGGGGTTTCTACAATGAGCAGTTCTTC	CASSVAGGFYNEQFF
-	TRBV4-2	-	TRBJ1-2	TGTGCCAGCAGCCCGCCCGGGACATCGTCGAGCGCCTACACCTTC	CASSPPGTSSSAYTF
-	TRBV3-1/TRBV3-2	TRBD2	TRBJ2-7	TGTGCCAGCAGCCACCGAGCGGGAGCTGTCTACGAGCAGTACTTC	CASSHRAGAVYEQYF
-	TRBV11-3	TRBD1	TRBJ2-1	TGTGCCAGCAGCTTAGCCCCCAGGGGGCTCGATGAGCAGTTCTTC	CASSLAPRGLDEQFF
once	TRBV20-1	TRBD2	TRBJ2-5	TGCAGTGCTAGTTTTAGCGGGGGGCGGCCGCAAGAGACCCAGTACTTC	CSASFSGGRPQETQYF
once	TRBV5-1	TRBD1	TRBJ2-7	TGCGCCAGCAGCTTGGGACAGGGGGTCCACGAGCAGTACTTC	CASSLGQGVHEQYF
-	TRBV5-6	-	TRBJ1-2	TGTGCCAGCAGCGGCGGGAGGGGGAAGAACTATGGCTACACCTTC	CASSGGRGKNYGYTF
-	TRBV19	-	TRBJ1-2	TGTGCCAGTAGTATCCAACGAGGGAATGGCTACACCTTC	CASSIQRGNGYTF
-	TRBV11-2	-	TRBJ2-1	TGTGCCAGCAGCTTAGAGGTCGCGGGTATATATGAGCAGTTCTTC	CASSLEVAGIYEQFF
few	TRBV19	TRBD1	TRBJ1-6	TGTGCCAGTAGCCCAAGGGGGCGAAATTCACCCCTCCACTTT	CASSPRGRNSPLHF
-	TRBV28	TRBD2	TRBJ2-7	TGTGCCAGCGGTAGCGGGGCAGATGTAGACTCCTACGAGCAGTACTTC	CASGSGADVDSYEQYF
-	TRBV6-6	-	TRBJ1-2	TGTGCCAGCAACAGACAAAGTTATGGCTACACCTTC	CASNRQSYGYTF